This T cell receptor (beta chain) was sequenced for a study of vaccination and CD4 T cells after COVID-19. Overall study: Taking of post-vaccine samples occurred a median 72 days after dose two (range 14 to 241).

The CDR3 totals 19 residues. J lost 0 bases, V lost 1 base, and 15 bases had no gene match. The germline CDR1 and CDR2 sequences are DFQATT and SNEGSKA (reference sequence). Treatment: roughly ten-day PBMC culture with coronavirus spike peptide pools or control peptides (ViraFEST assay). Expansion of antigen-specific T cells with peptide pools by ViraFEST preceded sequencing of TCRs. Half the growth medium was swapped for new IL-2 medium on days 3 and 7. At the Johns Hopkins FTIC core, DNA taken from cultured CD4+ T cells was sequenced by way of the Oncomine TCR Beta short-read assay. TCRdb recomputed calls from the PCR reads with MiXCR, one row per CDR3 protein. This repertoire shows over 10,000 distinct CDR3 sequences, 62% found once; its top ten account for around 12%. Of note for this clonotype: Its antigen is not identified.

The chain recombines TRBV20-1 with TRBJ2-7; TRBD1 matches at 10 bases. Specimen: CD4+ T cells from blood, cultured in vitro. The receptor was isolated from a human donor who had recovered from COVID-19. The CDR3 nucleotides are TGCAGTGCTAGAGGACCCGGGACAGGGGTATCTAGGAGCTCCTACGAGCAGTACTTC. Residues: CSARGPGTGVSRSSYEQYF.